The clone carrying this T cell receptor (beta chain) occurred once. Sequenced by immunoSEQ multiplex PCR; TCRdb stores in-frame clones only, minus some. The sample records approximately 24,000 clones, about 88% being singletons. CDR3 length equals 14 residues. Deletions cut 7 bases from V and 4 bases from J, with 18 bases between. CDR1 is SQVTM and CDR2 is ANQGSEA in the germline V gene. This sample is drawn from a study of T cell changes during pregnancy in multiple sclerosis. The sample in question was CD8+ T cells from peripheral blood mononuclear cells, obtained in the third trimester of pregnancy. This receptor was taken from a female donor in good health, enrolled as a control in a pregnancy study. This chain connects TRBV29-1 to TRBJ2-3; D possibly corresponds to TRBD2 (6 bases). The CDR3, as DNA: TGCAGCGGGCTGGGCGCCGGGGGTCCAGATACGCAGTATTTT. Protein sequence: CSGLGAGGPDTQYF.